A single T cell receptor beta chain is shown here with its context. Treatment described: 15 to 20 received Ad26.COV2.S at low or high dose, single or two shots; 5 received placebo; per-sample allocation not given. Samples came from day 63 after the first vaccine or placebo injection. Sequencing used immunoSEQ multiplex PCR; TCRdb keeps in-frame clones, though not all of them. The repertoire holds roughly 500,000 clones, with 89% as singletons. The sample originates from a study of Ad26.COV2.S vaccination and SARS-CoV-2 variants. Overall study: Donor had been placed in the Ad26.COV2.S arm of the COV1001 trial.

The CDR3 consists of 12 residues. Deletions cut 6 bases from V and 4 bases from J, with 12 bases between. Germline CDR1 is SQVTM and CDR2 is ANQGSEA. The V gene is TRBV29-1, the J gene TRBJ1-1; D perhaps matches TRBD1 (6 bases). The receptor comes from a person between 18 and 59 years old who received the Ad26.COV2.S COVID-19 vaccine or a placebo. Source: peripheral blood, taken in a trial of Ad26.COV2.S vaccine versus placebo. Written as DNA, the CDR3 is TGCAGCGTCTCATCACAGGGCACTGAAGCTTTCTTT. Its protein product is CSVSSQGTEAFF.